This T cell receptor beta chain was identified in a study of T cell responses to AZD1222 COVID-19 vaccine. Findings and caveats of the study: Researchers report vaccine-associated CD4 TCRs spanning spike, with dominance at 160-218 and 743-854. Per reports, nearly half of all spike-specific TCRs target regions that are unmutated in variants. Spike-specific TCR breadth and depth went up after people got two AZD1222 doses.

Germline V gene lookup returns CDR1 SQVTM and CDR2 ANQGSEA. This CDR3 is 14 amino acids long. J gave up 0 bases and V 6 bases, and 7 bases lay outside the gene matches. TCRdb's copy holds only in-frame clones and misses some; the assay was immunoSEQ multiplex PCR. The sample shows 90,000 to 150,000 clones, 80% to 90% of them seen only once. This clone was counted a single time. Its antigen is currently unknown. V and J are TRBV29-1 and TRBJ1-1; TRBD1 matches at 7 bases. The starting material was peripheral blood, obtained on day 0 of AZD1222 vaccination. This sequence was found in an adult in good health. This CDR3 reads CSVAGQAMNTEAFF. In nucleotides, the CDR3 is TGCAGCGTGGCCGGACAGGCGATGAACACTGAAGCTTTCTTT.